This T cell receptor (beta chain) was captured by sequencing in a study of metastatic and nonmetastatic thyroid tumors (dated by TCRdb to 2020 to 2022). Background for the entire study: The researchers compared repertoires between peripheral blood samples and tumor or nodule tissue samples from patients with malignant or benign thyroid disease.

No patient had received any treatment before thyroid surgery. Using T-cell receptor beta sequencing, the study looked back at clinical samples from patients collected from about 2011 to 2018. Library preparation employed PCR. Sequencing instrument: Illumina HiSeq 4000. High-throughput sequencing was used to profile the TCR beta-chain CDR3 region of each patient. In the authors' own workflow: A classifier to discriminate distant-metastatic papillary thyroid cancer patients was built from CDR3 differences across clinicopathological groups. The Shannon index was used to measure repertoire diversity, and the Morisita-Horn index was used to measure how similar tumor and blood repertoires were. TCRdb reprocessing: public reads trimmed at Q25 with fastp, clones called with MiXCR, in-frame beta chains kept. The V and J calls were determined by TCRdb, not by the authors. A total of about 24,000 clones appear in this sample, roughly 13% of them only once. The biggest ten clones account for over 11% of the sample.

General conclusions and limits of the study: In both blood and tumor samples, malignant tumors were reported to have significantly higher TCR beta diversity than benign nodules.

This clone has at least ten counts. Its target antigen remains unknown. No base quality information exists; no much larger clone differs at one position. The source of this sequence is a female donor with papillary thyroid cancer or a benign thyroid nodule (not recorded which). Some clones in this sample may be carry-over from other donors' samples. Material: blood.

The DNA sequence is TGTGCCAGCAGCCAAGAGGCACTAGCGTATTACAATGAGCAGTTCTTC. The encoded protein is CASSQEALAYYNEQFF. This chain joins TRBV3-1 to TRBJ2-1; a stretch of 7 junction bases matches TRBD2. V is trimmed back by 0 bases and J by 4 bases, and the junction contains 6 bases that no gene match accounts for. CDR1 is given as LGHDT and CDR2 as YNNKEL, both from the germline V gene (reference sequence). The CDR3 runs 16 residues from the cysteine to the phenylalanine. Only the CDR3 DNA stays, 48 bases, in frame from base 1.